Below are 20 T cell receptor beta chains sequenced from a single sample in a study of T cell responses to AZD1222 COVID-19 vaccine. This table comes from immunoSEQ multiplex PCR, and its TCRdb copy is limited to in-frame clones, with some not included. The sample contains 100,000 or so clones, about 87% of which appear only once. The material sequenced was peripheral blood, taken on day 0 of MenACWY control vaccination. These receptors were collected from an adult in good health.

The chain links TRBV19 to TRBJ2-2; 7 bases agree with TRBD1. This CDR3 has 15 amino acids. V trimming: 7 bases; J trimming: 3 bases; junction bases outside the gene matches: 8. Per the germline V gene, CDR1 is LNHDA and CDR2 is SQIVND (reference sequence). For the CDR3, the DNA is TGTGCCAGTATCAGGGGGATGGGTGACACCGGGGAGCTGTTTTTT. This translates into CASIRGMGDTGELFF.

This clone was counted a single time. The chain couples TRBV6-6 to TRBJ2-3, with D possibly being TRBD2 (6 bases). Looked up from germline, CDR1 is MNHNY and CDR2 is SVGAGI (reference sequence). Trimming took off 3 bases at V and 0 bases at J, with 10 bases between the two ends. This CDR3 has 15 residues. The CDR3, as DNA: TGTGCCAGCAGTTATCTAGCGACCAGCACAGATACGCAGTATTTT. This encodes CASSYLATSTDTQYF.

The V gene is TRBV11-2, the J gene TRBJ2-2; D not certain. CDR3 length: 13 residues. V gave up 5 bases and J gave up 6 bases, with 10 bases separating them. Germline V CDR1 and CDR2: SGHAT, FQNNGV. In nucleotides, the CDR3 is TGTGCCAGCAGCCCCATTTTAGCCGGGGAGCTGTTTTTT. Translated, it gives CASSPILAGELFF.

This chain links TRBV6-5 with TRBJ1-2; tentative D call: TRBD1 (6 bases). Deletions cut 5 bases from V and 8 bases from J, with 12 bases between. Germline V lookup: CDR1 MNHEY, CDR2 SVGAGI. The CDR3 is made up of 12 amino acids. The CDR3 DNA reads TGTGCCAGCAGTCAAAGGGGGGACGGCTACACCTTC. The encoded protein is CASSQRGDGYTF.

This clone was counted between two and nine times. The chain's CDR3 is CASSQDFQGLTANYGYTF. DNA for the CDR3: TGTGCCAGCAGCCAAGATTTCCAGGGGCTCACCGCTAACTATGGCTACACCTTC. The chain recombines TRBV3-1 (or the pseudogene TRBV3-2) with TRBJ1-2; tentative D call: TRBD1 (6 bases). In germline, CDR1 is LGHDT, CDR2 YNNKEL (reference sequence). The CDR3 has 18 amino acids. V was pared by 0 bases and J by 0 bases, with 17 bases between.

The chain combines TRBV2 with TRBJ2-7; 7 bases match TRBD2. Germline loops: CDR1 SNHLY, CDR2 FYNNEI. The junction had 0 bases not matched to a gene; V was cut back by 3 bases and J by 7 bases. The CDR3 length is 11 residues. The CDR3 region is CASSEREEQYF. CDR3 nucleotide sequence: TGTGCCAGCAGTGAGCGGGAGGAGCAGTACTTC.

Of note for this clone: Other DNA sequences within the sample encode an identical CDR3. This chain joins TRBV25-1 and TRBJ1-1; 7 bases are a match to TRBD1. J gave up 2 bases and V 6 bases, and 3 bases lay outside the gene matches. Per germline, CDR1 MGHDK and CDR2 SYGVNS. This CDR3 region has 13 residues. In nucleotides, the CDR3 is TGTGCCAGCAGCCGACAGGGAAACACTGAAGCTTTCTTT. This codes for CASSRQGNTEAFF.

Details on this clone: At one end, the junction sequence differs from germline, possibly due to a read error. The rearrangement joins TRBV7-7 to TRBJ1-4; D is undetermined. This CDR3 has 14 residues. Germline V gene lookup returns CDR1 SSHAT and CDR2 FNYEAQ (reference sequence). CDR3 bases: TGTGCTAGCAGCTCGACTGGATTGTACGAAAAACTGTTTTTT. This translates into CASSSTGLYEKLFF.

J is TRBJ2-2 and V is TRBV3-1 (or the pseudogene TRBV3-2); TRBD2 agrees at 9 bases. V gave up 1 base and J gave up 3 bases; unmatched junction bases: 3. Germline V CDR1 and CDR2: LGHDT, YNNKEL (reference sequence). The length of the CDR3 is 16 residues. CDR3 coding DNA: TGTGCCAGCAGCCAAGGAAGCGGGAGGTACACCGGGGAGCTGTTTTTT. This gives the protein CASSQGSGRYTGELFF.

The chain employs TRBV19 and TRBJ2-1; D gene unclear. The CDR3 consists of 17 residues. The V end was cut by 7 bases, the J end by 4 bases, with 23 bases between. Per the germline V gene, CDR1 is LNHDA and CDR2 is SQIVND (reference sequence). The CDR3 bases are TGTGCCAGTAACGCCCCCCCCGGGTCGCACCGTTACAATGAGCAGTTCTTC. It is translated as CASNAPPGSHRYNEQFF.

The V call is TRBV28, the J call TRBJ2-6; no clear D gene. The CDR3 is 16 amino acids. Germline-derived CDR1 and CDR2 are MDHEN and SYDVKM. V was cut by 5 bases and J by 4 bases, with 15 bases left in between. The CDR3 here is CASSRAGPAGANVLTF. The CDR3 DNA follows: TGTGCCAGCAGTCGAGCCGGGCCCGCCGGGGCCAACGTCCTGACTTTC.

The V call is TRBV30, the J call TRBJ1-1; unclear D gene. V lost 0 bases, J lost 4 bases, and 9 bases lay in between. The CDR3 runs to 13 residues. Germline CDR1 is GTSNPN and CDR2 is SVGIG (reference sequence). Here the CDR3 reads CAWSVIDTTEAFF. CDR3 in DNA: TGTGCCTGGAGTGTAATAGATACCACTGAAGCTTTCTTT.

The chain links TRBV28 to TRBJ1-2; 7 bases agree with TRBD1. With 6 bases clipped from V and 8 bases from J, the junction kept 6 bases outside the gene matches. This CDR3 comprises 12 residues. Germline V gene lookup returns CDR1 MDHEN and CDR2 SYDVKM. The CDR3 nucleotides read TGTGCCAGCAGAGGACAGGTAGGAGGCTACACCTTC. It specifies CASRGQVGGYTF.

The CDR3 protein is CASSQRGTGGRYEQYF. The CDR3, as DNA: TGTGCCAGCAGCCAGCGCGGAACGGGAGGGCGGTACGAGCAGTACTTC. The chain has TRBV3-1 (or the pseudogene TRBV3-2) and TRBJ2-7; 8 nucleotides match TRBD2. Germline CDR1 and CDR2: LGHDT and YNNKEL (reference sequence). The trim removed 3 bases at V and 4 bases at J, leaving 11 bases unmatched. The CDR3 runs to 16 residues.

This rearrangement joins TRBV6-6 to TRBJ2-3, with D perhaps TRBD1 (6 bases). Germline V CDR1 and CDR2: MNHNY, SVGAGI (reference sequence). The CDR3 extends over 14 amino acids. V was clipped by 4 bases and J by 2 bases, with 10 bases between them. Written as DNA, the CDR3 is TGTGCCAGCAGTTTACGGGACACCACAGATACGCAGTATTTT. As protein: CASSLRDTTDTQYF.

The chain links TRBV19 to TRBJ1-6, with 7 nucleotides matching TRBD1. CDR1 is LNHDA and CDR2 is SQIVND in the germline V gene (reference sequence). CDR3 length equals 15 residues. Trimming at V came to 4 bases and at J to 2 bases, leaving 2 bases not matched to a gene. The CDR3 sequence is CASSTTGAYNSPLHF. CDR3 nucleotides: TGTGCCAGTAGTACTACAGGGGCCTATAATTCACCCCTCCACTTT.

The V gene is TRBV21-1, the J gene TRBJ2-7; no check of the table's D call, TRBD2, against the DNA was made. TRBV21-1 is an annotated pseudogene. This CDR3 comprises 13 residues. The CDR3 nucleotides are TGTGCCAGCAGCAATGGCGGGGCCGCCGAGCAGTACTTC. Residues: CASSNGGAAEQYF.

This clone has more than one count but fewer than ten. This chain connects TRBV6-6 to TRBJ2-7, with D unclear. The V and J ends lost 6 bases and 2 bases respectively, with 14 bases between them. Germline assignment: CDR1 MNHNY and CDR2 SVGAGI (reference sequence). CDR3 length: 14 residues. CDR3 amino acids: CASRARTVTYEQYF. The CDR3 region has the DNA TGTGCCAGCAGGGCCCGGACGGTAACCTACGAGCAGTACTTC.

The chain uses TRBV4-3 and TRBJ2-6, with D perhaps TRBD2 (7 bases). V gave up 0 bases and J gave up 0 bases, with 15 bases separating them. The CDR3 has 19 residues. Germline V gene sequence: CDR1 LGHNA, CDR2 YSLEER. CDR3 region: CASSQESGGLLSGANVLTF. The CDR3 DNA sequence: TGCGCCAGCAGCCAAGAATCCGGGGGGCTCCTCTCTGGGGCCAACGTCCTGACTTTC.

J is TRBJ1-3 and V is TRBV10-3; 10 positions match TRBD1. CDR1 ENHRY and CDR2 SYGVKD come from the germline V gene. V lost 6 bases and J lost 5; bases outside the gene matches: 13. The CDR3 has 17 residues. The DNA for the CDR3 is TGTGCCATCAGCCATCCGGGACAGGGGATAGGGAGAAACACCATATATTTT. Its protein product is CAISHPGQGIGRNTIYF.